This T cell receptor beta chain is drawn from a study of blood T cell repertoires in COVID-19. Study at large: The samples span acute and convalescent COVID-19 from the United States, Italy and Spain. Sources were T cells, B-cell-depleted T cells, or PBMCs; the material itself was cDNA or gDNA.

Authors' analysis steps: Amplification from reference gene primers served as the basis for estimated nucleated cell counts. This table comes from immunoSEQ multiplex PCR, and its TCRdb copy is limited to in-frame clones, with some not included. For V, J and clone size, that table is used; D and trimming come from the DNA. The profile shows 160,000 or so clones, about 86% of them singletons. CDR1 is MNHEY, CDR2 SMNVEV, per germline (reference sequence). After removal of 2 bases from V and 2 bases from J, the junction contained 9 bases not matched to a gene. The CDR3 is 16 amino acids. This chain connects TRBV27 to TRBJ2-7, with 7 bases aligning to TRBD1. This clonotype was obtained from a woman aged 65 to 85 with acute or convalescent COVID-19. Source material: peripheral blood. The CDR3 DNA reads TGTGCCAGCAGTTTAAAGTCCGGGACAGCGACCTACGAGCAGTACTTC. The encoded protein is CASSLKSGTATYEQYF.